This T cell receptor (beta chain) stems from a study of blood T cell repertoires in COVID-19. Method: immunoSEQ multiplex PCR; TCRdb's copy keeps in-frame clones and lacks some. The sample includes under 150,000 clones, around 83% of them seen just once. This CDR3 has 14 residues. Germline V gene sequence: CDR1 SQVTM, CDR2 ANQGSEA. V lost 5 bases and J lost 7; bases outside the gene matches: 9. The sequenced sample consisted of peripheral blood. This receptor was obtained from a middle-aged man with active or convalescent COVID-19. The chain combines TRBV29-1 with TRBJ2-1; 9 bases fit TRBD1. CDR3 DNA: TGCAGCGTTACCCGGGACAGGGCCCCTAATGAGCAGTTCTTC. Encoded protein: CSVTRDRAPNEQFF.